This is a list of T cell receptor beta chains from one sample in a study of T cell clusters in autoimmune cytopenias. Reanalyzing the multiplex PCR reads, TCRdb keeps one entry per CDR3 protein, without DNA. This sample's table reports several thousand distinct CDR3 sequences. The sequenced sample consisted of peripheral blood. The receptors stem from a human donor with an autoimmune cytopenia or autoimmune hepatitis (not recorded which). The CDR3 runs from the conserved cysteine through the conserved F or W. The order of the fields is clone size, J gene, V gene, CDR3 protein. Clone size is not always given. Where it is, it says once, few, many or a class for expanded clones.

abundance: medium-sized
j_gene: TRBJ2-2
v_gene: TRBV18
CDR3aa: CASSPPSTGYTGELFF

abundance: -
j_gene: TRBJ2-5
v_gene: TRBV5-1
CDR3aa: CASSLGTTRQETQYF

abundance: -
j_gene: TRBJ2-7
v_gene: TRBV6-5
CDR3aa: CASSYYGDRGRYEQYF

abundance: -
j_gene: TRBJ2-2
v_gene: TRBV11-2
CDR3aa: CASSLRTTRGLAGEVGELFF

abundance: medium-sized
j_gene: TRBJ1-1
v_gene: TRBV5-6
CDR3aa: CASSLGGLRAFF

abundance: -
j_gene: TRBJ2-1
v_gene: TRBV12-3/TRBV12-4
CDR3aa: CASSPPGAGGYNEQFF

abundance: -
j_gene: TRBJ2-2
v_gene: TRBV20-1
CDR3aa: CSATGGVAGELFF

abundance: -
j_gene: TRBJ1-3
v_gene: TRBV7-9
CDR3aa: CASSEGVNTIYF

abundance: -
j_gene: TRBJ1-6
v_gene: TRBV12-3/TRBV12-4
CDR3aa: CASRTGTGGSPLHF

abundance: medium-sized
j_gene: TRBJ2-1
v_gene: TRBV6-1
CDR3aa: CASSVRERGEQFF

abundance: large
j_gene: TRBJ1-1
v_gene: TRBV12-3/TRBV12-4
CDR3aa: CASGNREMNTEAFF

abundance: -
j_gene: TRBJ1-5
v_gene: TRBV28
CDR3aa: CASSGFDRGSNQPQHF

abundance: large
j_gene: TRBJ2-5
v_gene: TRBV29-1
CDR3aa: CSVGTGGAKGETQYF

abundance: medium-sized
j_gene: TRBJ2-3
v_gene: TRBV19
CDR3aa: CASSIVGGGTDTQYF

abundance: medium-sized
j_gene: TRBJ2-7
v_gene: TRBV5-5
CDR3aa: CASSPSGSFTEQYF

abundance: -
j_gene: TRBJ2-1
v_gene: TRBV28
CDR3aa: CASSPLGGVFSYNEQFF

abundance: -
j_gene: TRBJ2-5
v_gene: TRBV20-1
CDR3aa: CSARLDRGKETQYF

abundance: -
j_gene: TRBJ2-7
v_gene: TRBV11-2
CDR3aa: CASSHGLVYEQYF

abundance: -
j_gene: TRBJ2-2
v_gene: TRBV28
CDR3aa: CASSLWVERTGELFF

abundance: large
j_gene: TRBJ2-5
v_gene: TRBV29-1
CDR3aa: CSAQGWVETQYF

abundance: -
j_gene: TRBJ2-7
v_gene: TRBV20-1
CDR3aa: CSARTTSDGYEQYF

abundance: medium-sized
j_gene: TRBJ2-3
v_gene: TRBV24-1
CDR3aa: CATSGGQGRTDTQYF

abundance: -
j_gene: TRBJ1-2
v_gene: TRBV7-9
CDR3aa: CASSSYSDRDNYGYTF

abundance: -
j_gene: TRBJ2-7
v_gene: TRBV28
CDR3aa: CASAYPTSGRSYEQYF

abundance: medium-sized
j_gene: TRBJ1-1
v_gene: TRBV24-1
CDR3aa: CATMGEENTEAFF

abundance: medium-sized
j_gene: TRBJ2-3
v_gene: TRBV18
CDR3aa: CASSPLSPADTDTQYF

abundance: medium-sized
j_gene: TRBJ1-2
v_gene: TRBV19
CDR3aa: CASSIPSGGYTF

abundance: -
j_gene: TRBJ2-7
v_gene: TRBV5-1
CDR3aa: CASSLTSSTDYEQYF

abundance: -
j_gene: TRBJ2-7
v_gene: TRBV30
CDR3aa: CAWSALLATAYEQYF

abundance: -
j_gene: TRBJ2-1
v_gene: TRBV5-5
CDR3aa: CASSSERASGYNEQFF

abundance: -
j_gene: TRBJ1-1
v_gene: TRBV5-5
CDR3aa: CASRAGRADTEAFF

abundance: -
j_gene: TRBJ2-3
v_gene: TRBV5-1
CDR3aa: CASSLGASLDTQYF

abundance: medium-sized
j_gene: TRBJ2-5
v_gene: TRBV5-4
CDR3aa: CASSGTGETQYF

abundance: -
j_gene: TRBJ1-3
v_gene: TRBV6-1
CDR3aa: CASSAYGTLGNTIYF

abundance: medium-sized
j_gene: TRBJ2-7
v_gene: TRBV12-3/TRBV12-4
CDR3aa: CASSRRGSYEQYF

abundance: medium-sized
j_gene: TRBJ1-5
v_gene: TRBV20-1
CDR3aa: CSASEFLPGRQPQHF

abundance: -
j_gene: TRBJ1-2
v_gene: TRBV12-3/TRBV12-4
CDR3aa: CASSLWGAGGYTF

abundance: -
j_gene: TRBJ2-3
v_gene: TRBV5-1
CDR3aa: CASKLAGGLADTQYF

abundance: -
j_gene: TRBJ2-3
v_gene: TRBV12-3/TRBV12-4
CDR3aa: CASSLGGTSTDTQYF

abundance: medium-sized
j_gene: TRBJ2-1
v_gene: TRBV19
CDR3aa: CATRRASYNEQFF

abundance: -
j_gene: TRBJ1-1
v_gene: TRBV7-9
CDR3aa: CASSLVASGTEAFF

abundance: medium-sized
j_gene: TRBJ2-7
v_gene: TRBV6-5
CDR3aa: CASSYTDTFYEQYF

abundance: medium-sized
j_gene: TRBJ2-2
v_gene: TRBV12-3/TRBV12-4
CDR3aa: CASSYGLGGWGLFF

abundance: medium-sized
j_gene: TRBJ2-6
v_gene: TRBV15
CDR3aa: CATSRGWVNSGANVLTF

abundance: -
j_gene: TRBJ2-7
v_gene: TRBV6-2/TRBV6-3
CDR3aa: CASTRAGGTYEQYF

abundance: medium-sized
j_gene: TRBJ2-5
v_gene: TRBV27
CDR3aa: CASSFRGGQETQYF